This record looks at one T cell receptor (beta chain) sequence and its context. This clonotype has a handful of counts. Its antigen specificity is not known. No base-level quality is on record; no much larger clone is a single base apart. Receptors were amplified or captured by multiplex PCR. The reads were generated on an Illumina HiSeq 4000. iRepertoire HTBI primers and Arm-PCR amplification of CDR3 regions were used to construct TCR beta libraries. Before sequencing, the PCR products underwent gel purification. On the authors' methods: Gene usage analysis of CDR3 amino acid clonotypes relied on the roughly 67 TRBV and 15 or so TRBJ segments identified across samples. COPE and FqMerger were used to merge filtered high-quality paired reads into contigs. BLAST was used to align contigs to IMGT TRBV, TRBD and TRBJ reference genes, with CDR3 defined following IMGT. Any clonotype with a frequency above 0.1% was counted as a highly expanded clone. Repertoire diversity was measured by Shannon entropy, and V-J evenness by the Gini coefficient. A clonotype found in more than one individual was treated as public. TCRdb redid the processing of the public reads, applying fastp at Q25 and MiXCR, and retained in-frame beta chains. Each entry is one CDR3 protein sequence, shown with its most common DNA and genes. The V and J calls and clone size are TCRdb's, not the authors'. This sample comprises fewer than 400,000 distinct CDR3 sequences, roughly 20% of them detected only once. The ten largest clones add up to less than 25% of the sample.

The data belong to a study of regulatory T cells in long-lasting Graves disease (dated by TCRdb to the early 2020s). A note on the overall study: Persistent Graves' disease meant more than 5 years of antithyroid drug treatment with TSH receptor autoantibodies that stayed positive. Patients with persistent Graves' disease were compared with patients with newly diagnosed Graves' disease using TCR sequencing and RNA sequencing of peripheral blood. The study was registered as a clinical trial and conducted in China. A total of some 35 samples underwent TCR sequencing: around 13 from persistent and 20 from newly diagnosed Graves' disease patients. Antithyroid drugs had been taken for roughly 10 years on average by persistent Graves' disease patients in the clinical cohort.

Study-level results and caveats: Only peripheral blood was studied, because thyroid tissue, the primary lesion, was inaccessible. Lower TCR Shannon entropy and fewer highly expanded clones were observed in persistent Graves' disease patients than in newly diagnosed patients, which suggested clonal expansion. Only the TCR beta chain was sequenced and analyzed. Persistent disease showed preferential use of TRBV28, TRBJ1-2 and TRBJ2-5, whereas newly diagnosed disease favored TRBV20-1 and TRBJ2-1. A larger number of public clonotypes was shared among persistent patients (around 2,700) than among newly diagnosed patients (around 970). The small sample size was acknowledged by the authors as a limitation that may reduce accuracy.

CDR3 length: 16 amino acids, cysteine to phenylalanine. Just the 48-base CDR3 DNA is kept, in frame starting at base 1. The V end loses 3 bases and the J end loses 1 base, and a stretch of 15 bases separates them. Taken with the paper, the label for time point translates to: persistent/refractory GD, antithyroid drugs over 5 years with positive TRAb. For both TCR sequencing and RNA sequencing, RNA was extracted from PBMCs using TRIzol. The diagnosis of Graves' disease followed American Thyroid Association guidelines. Patients were recruited from an endocrinology department in Xi'an, China. Each patient gave approximately 9.7 milliliters of peripheral blood, collected in an EDTA anticoagulant tube. Ficoll Paque Plus density gradient separation was used to isolate PBMCs, and no further T cell sorting was performed. An Agilent 2100 Bioanalyzer and agarose gel were used to assess RNA quality, and a NanoDrop 2000 was used to measure RNA concentration.

This TCR was sampled from a female donor with Graves disease. The chain is made from TRBV12-3 or TRBV12-4 and TRBJ1-2; no D gene can be assigned with confidence. This specimen consisted of peripheral blood mononuclear cells (PBMCs), obtained when the disease was refractory, from a patient treated with antithyroid drugs. For the CDR3, the sequence is CASSFDSYGNNYGYTF. The sequenced DNA is TGTGCCAGCAGTTTCGATTCTTATGGGAATAACTATGGCTACACCTTC.